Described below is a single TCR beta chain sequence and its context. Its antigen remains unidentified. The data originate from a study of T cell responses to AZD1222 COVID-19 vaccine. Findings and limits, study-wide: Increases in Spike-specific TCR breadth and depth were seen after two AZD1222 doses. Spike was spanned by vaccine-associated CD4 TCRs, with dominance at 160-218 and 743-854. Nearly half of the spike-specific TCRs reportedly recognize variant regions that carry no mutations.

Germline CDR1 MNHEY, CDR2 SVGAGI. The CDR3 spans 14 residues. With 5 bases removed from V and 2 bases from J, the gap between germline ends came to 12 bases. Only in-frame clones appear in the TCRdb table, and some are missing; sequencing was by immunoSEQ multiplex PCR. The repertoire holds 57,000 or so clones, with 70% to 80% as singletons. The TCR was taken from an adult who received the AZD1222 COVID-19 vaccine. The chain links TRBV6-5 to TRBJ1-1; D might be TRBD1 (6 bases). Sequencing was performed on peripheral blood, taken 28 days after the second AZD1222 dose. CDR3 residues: CASSPDRSNTEAFF. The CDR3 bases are TGTGCCAGCAGTCCGGACAGAAGCAACACTGAAGCTTTCTTT.